The rows below give T cell receptor beta chains drawn from one sample of a study of cytomegalovirus exposure and HLA in healthy donors. Profiling relied on immunoSEQ multiplex PCR, and the TCRdb table lists in-frame clones only, not all of them. The profile shows about 170,000 clones, over 80% of them singletons. The sample taken for sequencing was PBMCs. The origin of the receptors is a boy between 2 and 15 years old in good health and CMV-seronegative. CDR3s include the opening cysteine and the closing phenylalanine or tryptophan. D genes are given only for firm matches. Where a row states a size, it is once, few, many or the class of an expanded clone; other rows omit it.

j_call | v_call | d_call | clone_size | cdr3_nt | cdr3_aa
TRBJ2-5 | TRBV7-6 | - | - | TGTGCCAGCAGCCCGGAAGGGGTCGTCCAAGAGACCCAGTACTTC | CASSPEGVVQETQYF
TRBJ2-2 | TRBV14 | - | - | TGTGCCAGCAGCCTGGGCGGGGACGGGGAGCTGTTTTTT | CASSLGGDGELFF
TRBJ2-3 | TRBV10-2 | - | - | TGCGCCAGCAGTGTGGAGAGGCTAGCGTTTAAAGATACGCAGTATTTT | CASSVERLAFKDTQYF
TRBJ2-2 | TRBV7-8 | TRBD2 | - | TGTGCCAGCAGCTTTAGACTAGCGGCGAGCGGGGAGCTGTTTTTT | CASSFRLAASGELFF
TRBJ1-2 | TRBV10-3 | TRBD1 | - | TGTGCCATCAGTGAGGGGTTCTGGACAGGAACTAACTATGGCTACACCTTC | CAISEGFWTGTNYGYTF
TRBJ2-5 | TRBV30 | TRBD2 | - | TGTGCCTGGAGTGTCGGGGCTAGCGGGATGCAGACCCAGTACTTC | CAWSVGASGMQTQYF
TRBJ1-2 | TRBV2 | - | few | TGTGCCAGCAGCGGGAGGGGGGGTGGCTACACCTTC | CASSGRGGGYTF
TRBJ1-5 | TRBV5-4 | TRBD1 | - | TGTGCCAGCAGCTTACGGGACAGGGAATTTGTCGTGGGCAATCAGCCCCAGCATTTT | CASSLRDREFVVGNQPQHF
TRBJ1-2 | TRBV6-5 | TRBD1 | few | TGTGCCAGCGGGGACAGCCGGCGTATGGGCTACACCTTC | CASGDSRRMGYTF
TRBJ1-4 | TRBV5-1 | - | - | TGCGCCAGCAGCCCGGAGATCCCGGATGAAAAACTGTTTTTT | CASSPEIPDEKLFF
TRBJ2-7 | TRBV5-1 | - | - | TGCGCCAGCTCTGCCGCCGGGATCGCCTACGAGCAGTACTTC | CASSAAGIAYEQYF
TRBJ2-6 | TRBV5-4 | - | - | TGTGCCAGCAGCTTCGACGGGGCTGGGGCCAACGTCCTGACTTTC | CASSFDGAGANVLTF
TRBJ2-1 | TRBV9 | TRBD2 | - | TGTGCCAGCAGCCTAGCGGGAGCCAATGAGCAGTTCTTC | CASSLAGANEQFF
TRBJ1-2 | TRBV19 | - | - | TGTGCCAGTAGTATAACAGGGACGAATAACTATGGCTACACCTTC | CASSITGTNNYGYTF
TRBJ1-1 | TRBV18 | - | - | TGTGCCAGCTCACCAAGAGGTCCAATGAACACTGAAGCTTTCTTT | CASSPRGPMNTEAFF
TRBJ2-7 | TRBV7-9 | - | once | TGTGCCAGCAGACAAGGGCCGGGGGACGAGCAGTACTTC | CASRQGPGDEQYF
TRBJ2-3 | TRBV4-3 | - | - | TGCGCCAGCAGCCAAGATTGGGCAGCGGTCCGGCAGTATTTT | CASSQDWAAVRQYF
TRBJ2-1 | TRBV9 | TRBD2 | - | TGTGCCAGCAGCGCCCCTGCGTTACTAGCGGGGGACTCCTACAATGAGCAGTTCTTC | CASSAPALLAGDSYNEQFF
TRBJ1-6 | TRBV5-6 | - | - | TGTGCCAGCAGCTTGGACGGACTGAGCTCCTATAATTCACCCCTCCACTTT | CASSLDGLSSYNSPLHF
TRBJ2-5 | TRBV2 | TRBD1 | - | TGTGCCAGCAGTGGGGGACAGTACCAAGAGACCCAGTACTTC | CASSGGQYQETQYF
TRBJ2-7 | TRBV5-4 | - | - | TGTGCCAGCAGCTTGGAAAGCGGATACTCCTACGAGCAGTACTTC | CASSLESGYSYEQYF
TRBJ2-3 | TRBV27 | - | - | TGTGCCAGCAGTTTATTCACGGGGAGCACAGATACGCAGTATTTT | CASSLFTGSTDTQYF
TRBJ1-6 | TRBV19 | - | once | TGTGCCAGTAGTCGGCAGGGTGGGGATTCACCCCTCCACTTT | CASSRQGGDSPLHF
TRBJ2-1 | TRBV7-9 | - | - | TGTGCCAGCAGCTTAGGTGGGGGGGCCGACTACAATGAGCAGTTCTTC | CASSLGGGADYNEQFF
TRBJ1-2 | TRBV27 | - | few | TGTGCCAGCAGTGGACACAGGGAAGCCCCGATCTATGGCTACACCTTC | CASSGHREAPIYGYTF
TRBJ2-4 | TRBV27 | TRBD2 | - | TGTGCCAGCAGTTTTGTCTGGGTGGGATGGCTAGCGGGGGGGCAAAACATTCAGTACTTC | CASSFVWVGWLAGGQNIQYF
TRBJ2-1 | TRBV5-1 | - | - | TGCGCCAGCAGCTTGGTCCAGGACACTGAGCAGTTCTTC | CASSLVQDTEQFF
TRBJ2-1 | TRBV15 | - | once | TGTGCCACCAGCAGAGATCTTACTCACAATGAGCAGTTCTTC | CATSRDLTHNEQFF
TRBJ1-2 | TRBV7-2 | TRBD1 | - | TGTGCCAGCAGCGGACAGGCCCTCTATGGCTACACCTTC | CASSGQALYGYTF
TRBJ2-3 | TRBV5-5 | - | - | TGTGCCAGCAGCTTTCCCTTAGCAGATACGCAGTATTTT | CASSFPLADTQYF
TRBJ1-2 | TRBV30 | - | - | TGTGCCTGTGACGGGACAAATGGCTACACCTTC | CACDGTNGYTF
TRBJ2-2 | TRBV28 | - | - | TGTGCCAGCAGTTTCTTTCAGGGGGGAACCGGGGAGCTGTTTTTT | CASSFFQGGTGELFF
TRBJ2-5 | TRBV25-1 | TRBD2 | - | TGTGCCAGCATGACACCGGGACTAGGGGTGGGGACCCAGTACTTC | CASMTPGLGVGTQYF
TRBJ1-1 | TRBV19 | TRBD1 | - | TGTGCCAGTAGTCCCTCGAGGGGGCGTGGGGTGAACACTGAAGCTTTCTTT | CASSPSRGRGVNTEAFF
TRBJ1-1 | TRBV2 | - | few | TGTGCCAGCAGCGCCTCAGGGAACACTGAAGCTTTCTTT | CASSASGNTEAFF
TRBJ1-1 | TRBV5-1 | TRBD1 | - | TGCGCCAGCGGCACAGGGGCGGAAGCTTTCTTT | CASGTGAEAFF
TRBJ2-7 | TRBV4-3 | TRBD1 | - | TGCGCCAGCAGCCAGAACAGGGGCCCCTACGAGCAGTACTTC | CASSQNRGPYEQYF
TRBJ1-1 | TRBV27 | TRBD1 | - | TGTGCCAGCAGTCCCCTTGCGCTCGACAGGGATACTGAAGCTTTCTTT | CASSPLALDRDTEAFF
TRBJ2-5 | TRBV5-4 | TRBD2 | - | TGTGCCAGCAGCCCGGGACTAGAAGAGACCCAATACTTC | CASSPGLEETQYF
TRBJ1-1 | TRBV30 | - | - | TGTGCCTGGGGTCGGACTGAAGCTTTCTTT | CAWGRTEAFF
TRBJ1-1 | TRBV29-1 | - | few | TGCAGCGTTGAAGAAAGGGGAGGGAACACTGAAGCTTTCTTT | CSVEERGGNTEAFF
TRBJ2-7 | TRBV2 | - | - | TGTGCCAGCAGTAACCGGGACAATTACGAGCAGTACTTC | CASSNRDNYEQYF
TRBJ2-3 | TRBV11-2 | TRBD2 | - | TGTGCCAGCAGCTTAGTAATCCTAGCGGGAGAAGATACGCAGTATTTT | CASSLVILAGEDTQYF
TRBJ2-3 | TRBV28 | TRBD2 | - | TGTGCCAGCATCCCCACAGATGGGTCGCGGGGGGGCACAGATACGCAGTATTTT | CASIPTDGSRGGTDTQYF
TRBJ2-7 | TRBV6-1 | - | - | TGTGCCAGCGGGGGCTTTTCCTACGAGCAGTACTTC | CASGGFSYEQYF
TRBJ1-4 | TRBV9 | - | once | TGTGCCAGCAGCGGAATCGGCGGGGGTGAAAAACTGTTTTTT | CASSGIGGGEKLFF
TRBJ1-2 | TRBV7-9 | TRBD1 | - | TGTGCCAGCAGCTACGACAGGGGGAATAACTATGGCTACACCTTC | CASSYDRGNNYGYTF
TRBJ2-5 | TRBV2 | - | - | TGTGCCAGCAGTGAAAGGGAGGCGGAGACCCAGTACTTC | CASSEREAETQYF
TRBJ2-2 | TRBV6-1 | TRBD1 | - | TGTGCCAGCAGTCCAGACAGGGCAGGGAGCGGGGAGCTGTTTTTT | CASSPDRAGSGELFF
TRBJ1-2 | TRBV9 | TRBD1 | - | TGTGCCAGCAGCGAGTCGACGACAGGGAGGTATGGCTACACCTTC | CASSESTTGRYGYTF
TRBJ1-2 | TRBV18 | - | - | TGTGCCAGCTCACCTACAGGGAACTATGGCTACACCTTC | CASSPTGNYGYTF
TRBJ1-2 | TRBV7-9 | - | few | TGTGCCAGCAGCTTAGGAGGGGGTGGTGATGGCTACACCTTC | CASSLGGGGDGYTF
TRBJ2-7 | TRBV18 | TRBD2 | - | TGTGCCAGCTCACCACTCCGGACTAGCGACTCTATACAGCAGTACTTC | CASSPLRTSDSIQQYF
TRBJ2-1 | TRBV13 | TRBD1 | - | TGTGCCAGCAGCTCCGACAGGGGCACCCCTCCCTACAATGAGCAGTTCTTC | CASSSDRGTPPYNEQFF
TRBJ1-1 | TRBV18 | TRBD1 | - | TGTGCCAGCTCACCATACAGGGGGACTGTGGACACTGAAGCTTTCTTT | CASSPYRGTVDTEAFF
TRBJ1-1 | TRBV6-5 | - | - | TGTGCCAGCAGTCAAACTCCGATGAACACTGAAGCTTTCTTT | CASSQTPMNTEAFF
TRBJ2-5 | TRBV4-1 | TRBD2 | - | TGCGCCAGCAGCCGGGACCGCGGGAGAGAGCAGTACTTC | CASSRDRGREQYF
TRBJ1-1 | TRBV12-5 | - | - | TGTGCTAGTGGTTTGAGACAGAACCTTCCCACTGAAGCTTTCTTT | CASGLRQNLPTEAFF